These 17 T cell receptor beta chains were sequenced from one sample in a study of shared clonotypes between healthy human individuals. The method was immunoSEQ multiplex PCR; TCRdb's version includes in-frame clones alone and lacks a portion of them. The table records about 1.5 million clones, roughly 96% of them present only once. Sequences were obtained from naive CD4+ T cells sorted from blood. Subset here: CD45RA+ positively selected. The receptors were sampled from a man younger than 45 in good health.

This clone was seen once. The chain links TRBV5-1 to TRBJ2-5; D may be TRBD1 or TRBD2 (5 bases each). Germline values: CDR1 SGHRS, CDR2 YFSETQ. The CDR3 consists of 15 residues. V lost 0 bases, J lost 3 bases, and 12 bases lay in between. CDR3 in amino acids: CASSLGGNGEETQYF. As DNA, the CDR3 is TGCGCCAGCAGCTTGGGGGGGAACGGAGAAGAGACCCAGTACTTC.

The V call is TRBV10-3, the J call TRBJ1-2; D is ambiguous. The CDR3 is 13 amino acids. V lost 7 bases and J lost 3, with 12 bases in between. Germline lookup yields CDR1 ENHRY and CDR2 SYGVKD. In nucleotides, the CDR3 is TGTGCCATCATGGCGGACCAAGACTATGGCTACACCTTC. Protein product: CAIMADQDYGYTF.

This sequence joins TRBV7-2 and TRBJ2-1, with D uncertain. The CDR3 spans 15 residues. CDR1 and CDR2 (germline): SGHTA, FQGNSA. V dropped 5 bases and J dropped 7 bases, with 18 bases sitting between them. CDR3 DNA: TGTGCCAGCAGCACCCGACCCTTTACGGAAAATGAGCAGTTCTTC. Encoded protein: CASSTRPFTENEQFF. Based on the CDR3 plus reference TRBV7-2 and TRBJ2-1, the full variable domain is GAGVSQSPSNKVTEKGKDVELRCDPISGHTALYWYRQSLGQGLEFLIYFQGNSAPDKSGLPSDRFSAERTGGSVSTLTIQRTQQEDSAVYLCASSTRPFTENEQFFGPGTRLTVL.

The gene calls are TRBV5-1 and TRBJ2-2; 13 positions agree with TRBD2. Germline CDR1 SGHRS, CDR2 YFSETQ. The CDR3 runs 17 residues. Trimming at V came to 4 bases and at J to 5 bases, leaving 8 bases not matched to a gene. The CDR3 here is CASSRGTSGVWTGELFF. Written as DNA, the CDR3 is TGCGCCAGCAGCCGCGGGACTAGCGGGGTGTGGACCGGGGAGCTGTTTTTT.

The table lists this clone with a few counts. The rearrangement joins TRBV7-9 to TRBJ1-5; D not certain. V was trimmed by 5 bases and J by 4 bases, leaving 9 bases between them. This CDR3 contains 13 residues. Per the germline V gene, CDR1 is SEHNR and CDR2 is FQNEAQ (reference sequence). CDR3 sequence: CASSPSWNQPQHF. The DNA for the CDR3 is TGTGCCAGCAGCCCCTCGTGGAATCAGCCCCAGCATTTT.

V gene TRBV9 combines with J gene TRBJ2-2; a possible D gene is TRBD1 (6 bases). Germline CDR1 and CDR2: SGDLS and YYNGEE. V was pared by 4 bases and J by 4 bases, with 17 bases between. The CDR3 runs to 16 residues. The CDR3 region is CASSTQGALSTGELFF. In nucleotides, the CDR3 is TGTGCCAGCAGCACACAGGGTGCCCTATCCACCGGGGAGCTGTTTTTT.

This clone was seen once. The chain uses TRBV28 and TRBJ2-3; TRBD1 aligns across 8 bases. Per germline, CDR1 MDHEN and CDR2 SYDVKM. There are 15 residues in the CDR3. The V gene end was trimmed by 3 bases and the J gene end by 5 bases; junction bases not matched to a gene: 7. The CDR3 spells CASSFAGGGKDTQYF. The CDR3 region has the DNA TGTGCCAGCAGTTTTGCAGGGGGCGGTAAAGATACGCAGTATTTT.

The chain uses TRBV7-3 and TRBJ2-1; 11 nucleotides align to TRBD1. The trim removed 5 bases at V and 5 bases at J, leaving 5 bases unmatched. CDR1 is SGHTA and CDR2 is FQGTGA in the germline V gene. CDR3 length: 15 amino acids. The CDR3 DNA reads as TGTGCCAGCAGCCTAGGGACAGGGGGTAACAATGAGCAGTTCTTC. Translation gives CASSLGTGGNNEQFF.

V usage is TRBV2 and J usage is TRBJ2-1; TRBD1 matches 8 bases. V shed 5 bases and J 8 bases; nucleotides not matched to a gene: 8. CDR1 and CDR2 from the germline V gene are SNHLY and FYNNEI. This CDR3 region has 14 residues. CDR3 region: CASSLMGQVHEQFF. Written as DNA, the CDR3 is TGTGCCAGCAGTTTGATGGGACAGGTCCATGAGCAGTTCTTC.

The chain couples TRBV6-5 to TRBJ2-1, with D possibly TRBD1 on 7 matching bases. In germline, CDR1 is MNHEY, CDR2 SVGAGI. The CDR3 is made up of 14 amino acids. V was shortened by 6 bases and J by 2 bases, with 11 bases between the two germline ends. DNA of the CDR3: TGTGCCAGCAGCCGCGGGACAGCCTACAATGAGCAGTTCTTC. It encodes CASSRGTAYNEQFF.

This sequence joins TRBV28 and TRBJ2-2; D unresolved. Looked up from germline, CDR1 is MDHEN and CDR2 is SYDVKM. This CDR3 has 12 residues. V gave up 6 bases and J gave up 2 bases, with 4 bases separating them. The CDR3 reads CASRDNTGELFF. CDR3 DNA: TGTGCCAGCAGAGACAACACCGGGGAGCTGTTTTTT.

The rearrangement joins TRBV10-3 to TRBJ2-7; the D gene is possibly TRBD1 (5 bases). Germline V gives CDR1 ENHRY, CDR2 SYGVKD. V was clipped by 1 base and J by 1 base, with 11 bases between them. The CDR3 totals 15 residues. The CDR3 coding sequence is TGTGCCATCAGTGAGTATAGGGGCAGTTCCTACGAGCAGTACTTC. It translates to CAISEYRGSSYEQYF.

V gene TRBV19 combines with J gene TRBJ1-1; D call uncertain. V lost 6 bases to trimming and J lost 4 bases, with 15 bases between them. The CDR3 contains 14 residues. Germline CDR1 is LNHDA and CDR2 is SQIVND (reference sequence). CDR3 region: CASSLIGVGTEAFF. CDR3 bases: TGTGCCAGTAGCCTGATCGGGGTGGGCACTGAAGCTTTCTTT.

This clone has just one count. The chain couples TRBV29-1 to TRBJ1-1; D unclear. The CDR3 is made up of 10 amino acids. In germline, CDR1 is SQVTM, CDR2 ANQGSEA. V was cut by 5 bases and J by 5 bases, with 6 bases left in between. The CDR3 reads CSVTVTEAFF. The CDR3 DNA is TGCAGCGTTACGGTTACTGAAGCTTTCTTT. Using reference TRBV29-1 and TRBJ1-1 for the parts outside the CDR3, the full variable domain is SAVISQKPSRDICQRGTSLTIQCQVDSQVTMMFWYRQQPGQSLTLIATANQGSEATYESGFVIDKFPISRPNLTFSTLTVSNMSPEDSSIYLCSVTVTEAFFGQGTRLTVV.

The chain uses TRBV14 and TRBJ2-2; 12 bases agree with TRBD2. The CDR3 has 16 residues. Germline CDR1 SGHDN, CDR2 FVKESK. V dropped 4 bases and J dropped 5; count of bases not matched to a gene: 5. The CDR3 coding sequence is TGTGCCAGCAGCCCGCTAGCGGGAGGGCCAACCGGGGAGCTGTTTTTT. Its protein is CASSPLAGGPTGELFF.

Of note for this clone: The sample contains more than one DNA sequence encoding this CDR3. V and J are TRBV7-2 and TRBJ2-7; 13 bases map to TRBD2. The J segment lost 7 bases and the V segment lost 1 base, leaving 4 bases of the junction unmatched. The CDR3 runs to 15 residues. Germline CDR1 SGHTA, CDR2 FQGNSA. This CDR3 reads CASSLGTSGSGEQYF. DNA for the CDR3: TGTGCCAGCAGCTTAGGGACTAGCGGGAGTGGAGAGCAGTACTTC.

The genes are TRBV30 and TRBJ2-7, with 7 bases identical to TRBD1. V shed 0 bases, J shed 3 bases, and the junction held 2 bases outside the gene matches. The CDR3 loop spans 13 amino acids. Germline CDR1 reads GTSNPN; CDR2 reads SVGIG (reference sequence). The DNA for the CDR3 is TGTGCCTGGAGTGTATCAGGGGGCTACGAGCAGTACTTC. Amino acids: CAWSVSGGYEQYF.